These 27 T cell receptor beta chains were sequenced from one sample in a study of OX40 agonist ivuxolimab in advanced cancers. The data were produced by immunoSEQ multiplex PCR, yet TCRdb's version contains in-frame clones alone and is incomplete. Of roughly 58,000 clones listed, around 85% are singletons. The specimen was CD4+ or CD8+ T cells sorted from blood, collected in a trial of the OX40 agonist ivuxolimab. The origin of the receptors is an adult with an advanced solid tumor such as melanoma, head and neck, liver or kidney cancer.

The DNA of the CDR3 is TGTGCCAGCAGTGTCCCACTAGCGGGAGGGTCAAACGAGCAGTACTTC. Translated, it gives CASSVPLAGGSNEQYF. The chain couples TRBV2 to TRBJ2-7, with 13 bases fitting TRBD2. Germline assignment: CDR1 SNHLY and CDR2 FYNNEI. The CDR3 has 16 amino acids. V was clipped by 4 bases and J by 5 bases; unmatched bases: 8.

This chain uses TRBV30 with TRBJ2-1; 7 bases agree with TRBD2. The CDR3 has 15 amino acids. From germline, CDR1 is GTSNPN and CDR2 SVGIG (reference sequence). V was clipped by 1 base and J by 4 bases; unmatched bases: 7. CDR3 sequence reads: CAWSGPAGIYNEQFF. The CDR3 DNA sequence: TGTGCCTGGAGTGGCCCAGCGGGAATATACAATGAGCAGTTCTTC.

This chain connects TRBV5-6 to TRBJ2-7; TRBD2 aligns across 12 bases. The CDR3 has 15 residues. Trimming at V came to 3 bases and at J to 4 bases, leaving 5 bases not matched to a gene. Germline-derived CDR1 and CDR2 are SGHDT and YYEEEE. CDR3 amino acids: CASSSLAGGWYEQYF. The CDR3 DNA reads TGTGCCAGCAGCTCGCTAGCGGGGGGGTGGTACGAGCAGTACTTC.

Remarks on this clone: At one of its ends the junction is not consistent with the germline gene, which may arise from a read error. The chain links TRBV6-4 to TRBJ2-5, with D possibly being TRBD2 (5 bases). The CDR3 totals 13 residues. CDR1 is MRHNA, CDR2 SNTAGT, per germline. The CDR3, as DNA: TGTGCCAGCAGTGAGGAGGCCCAAGGGACCCAGTACTTC. Amino acid sequence: CASSEEAQGTQYF.

The chain is built from TRBV19 and TRBJ1-2; 7 bases match TRBD1. The CDR3 runs to 14 residues. CDR1 LNHDA and CDR2 SQIVND come from the germline V gene (reference sequence). V lost 9 bases, J lost 7 bases, and 14 bases stayed unmatched. The CDR3 here is CASRYRDSSGGYTF. CDR3 coding DNA: TGTGCCAGCAGATACCGGGACAGTTCGGGTGGCTACACCTTC.

This chain joins TRBV5-4 and TRBJ2-7, with 9 bases that match TRBD1. Germline V gives CDR1 SGHNT, CDR2 YYREEE (reference sequence). The CDR3 runs to 17 residues. The V and J ends lost 3 bases and 1 base, in that order; junction bases with no gene match: 11. The CDR3 DNA is TGTGCCAGCAGCTCCCCCGGGACAGGGCGGGGTTCCTACGAGCAGTACTTC. It specifies CASSSPGTGRGSYEQYF.

The CDR3 DNA reads as TGTGCCAGTAAGGGGGGTAGCGGGAGCGGCACAGATACGCAGTATTTT. Residues: CASKGGSGSGTDTQYF. The rearrangement joins TRBV19 to TRBJ2-3; 9 bases align to TRBD2. CDR3 length: 16 residues. V trimming: 7 bases; J trimming: 1 base; junction bases outside the gene matches: 9. CDR1 LNHDA and CDR2 SQIVND come from the germline V gene (reference sequence).

The gene calls are TRBV5-5 and TRBJ1-6; possible D gene TRBD1, 5 bases. Germline V CDR1 and CDR2: SGHKS, YYEKEE (reference sequence). Between the trimmed V and J ends, which lost 4 bases and 0 bases, there was a span of 14 bases. The CDR3 consists of 17 residues. The CDR3: CASSREGTSSYNSPLHF. CDR3 nucleotides: TGTGCCAGCAGCAGGGAGGGGACGAGCTCCTATAATTCACCCCTCCACTTT.

The CDR3 DNA sequence: TGTGCCAGCAACCGACAGGGTTCTGGTGGCTACACCTTC. Translation gives CASNRQGSGGYTF. The chain combines TRBV2 with TRBJ1-2; 7 bases align to TRBD1. The CDR3 loop spans 13 amino acids. Trimming cost V 7 bases and J 7 bases; bases outside gene matches: 9. CDR1 is SNHLY and CDR2 is FYNNEI in the germline V gene.

CDR3 residues: CASSFSTDTQYF. CDR3 coding DNA: TGTGCCAGCAGCTTCTCCACAGATACGCAGTATTTT. V gene TRBV7-2 combines with J gene TRBJ2-3, with D unclear. This CDR3 contains 12 residues. The germline V gene has CDR1 SGHTA and CDR2 FQGNSA. The V end was cut by 3 bases, the J end by 2 bases, with 3 bases between.

CDR3: CASSSRGGLQETQYF. In DNA form, the CDR3 reads TGTGCCAGCAGCTCGCGGGGTGGCTTACAAGAGACCCAGTACTTC. The chain couples TRBV7-2 to TRBJ2-5; D may be TRBD2 (6 bases). Germline loops: CDR1 SGHTA, CDR2 FQGNSA. The CDR3 length is 15 residues. V lost 4 bases to trimming and J lost 2 bases, with 14 bases between them.

The rearrangement joins TRBV6-5 to TRBJ1-1; the D gene is possibly TRBD1 (5 bases). V lost 5 bases and J lost 1, with 8 bases in between. Germline CDR1 and CDR2: MNHEY and SVGAGI. The CDR3 has 13 residues. CDR3 coding DNA: TGTGCCAGCAGTCCCCAGGGGAACACTGAAGCTTTCTTT. Protein product: CASSPQGNTEAFF.

The sample holds one count of this clone. V and J are TRBV5-4 and TRBJ2-1, with TRBD2 matching 10 bases. The CDR3 contains 17 residues. V trimming: 0 bases; J trimming: 2 bases; junction bases outside the gene matches: 5. Germline CDR1 is SGHNT and CDR2 is YYREEE (reference sequence). CDR3: CASSLGPSGGTYNEQFF. The CDR3 region has the DNA TGTGCCAGCAGCTTGGGCCCTAGCGGGGGCACCTACAATGAGCAGTTCTTC.

The chain employs TRBV27 and TRBJ2-1; D is possibly TRBD2 (6 bases). The V end was cut by 6 bases, the J end by 0 bases, with 12 bases between. There are 15 residues in the CDR3. CDR1 and CDR2 from the germline V gene are MNHEY and SMNVEV (reference sequence). CDR3 protein: CASRVAVSSYNEQFF. Here the CDR3 DNA reads TGTGCCAGCAGGGTAGCGGTTAGCTCCTACAATGAGCAGTTCTTC.

This clone was seen only once. The V and J genes are TRBV19 and TRBJ2-1, with TRBD1 matching 7 bases. J gave up 9 bases and V 6 bases, and 17 bases lay outside the gene matches. This CDR3 has 16 amino acids. From germline, CDR1 is LNHDA and CDR2 SQIVND (reference sequence). This chain's CDR3 is CASRVQGTVRPGEQFF. DNA for the CDR3: TGTGCCAGTAGGGTACAGGGGACGGTACGGCCAGGTGAGCAGTTCTTC.

J is TRBJ1-1 and V is TRBV11-3, with D possibly being TRBD1 (6 bases). Germline V gene lookup returns CDR1 SGHNT and CDR2 YENEEA. With 4 bases removed from V and 4 bases from J, the gap between germline ends came to 16 bases. The CDR3 totals 15 residues. This CDR3 is CASSSPRGASTEAFF. The CDR3 nucleotides read TGTGCCAGCAGCTCACCTAGGGGGGCCTCCACTGAAGCTTTCTTT. The entire variable domain, with the rest obtained from reference TRBV11-3 and TRBJ1-1, is as follows: EAGVVQSPRYKIIEKKQPVAFWCNPISGHNTLYWYLQNLGQGPELLIRYENEEAVDDSQLPKDRFSAERLKGVDSTLKIQPAELGDSAVYLCASSSPRGASTEAFFGQGTRLTVV.

The genes are TRBV15 and TRBJ1-1; 9 bases are a match to TRBD1. Germline CDR1 and CDR2: LNHNV and YYDKDF (reference sequence). With 6 bases clipped from V and 5 bases from J, the junction kept 10 bases outside the gene matches. This CDR3 spans 15 amino acids. The CDR3 sequence is CATSSPGQGWTEAFF. The CDR3, as DNA: TGTGCCACCAGTAGTCCGGGACAGGGTTGGACTGAAGCTTTCTTT.

The rearrangement uses TRBV19 and TRBJ1-5, with D tentatively TRBD1 (6 bases). The CDR3 length is 16 residues. CDR1 and CDR2 (germline): LNHDA, SQIVND (reference sequence). V lost 6 bases to trimming and J lost 6 bases, with 21 bases between them. The CDR3 spells CASRDMRGAVGQPQHF. The CDR3 DNA is TGTGCCAGTAGGGACATGAGGGGGGCCGTGGGTCAGCCCCAGCATTTT. The complete variable domain, with remaining parts taken from reference TRBV19 and TRBJ1-5, reads DGGITQSPKYLFRKEGQNVTLSCEQNLNHDAMYWYRQDPGQGLRLIYYSQIVNDFQKGDIAEGYSVSREKKESFPLTVTSAQKNPTAFYLCASRDMRGAVGQPQHFGDGTRLSIL.

V and J are TRBV7-9 and TRBJ1-2; maybe TRBD1 (5 bases). Germline V gene sequence: CDR1 SEHNR, CDR2 FQNEAQ (reference sequence). The length of the CDR3 is 12 residues. Between the trimmed V and J ends, which lost 1 base and 7 bases, there was a span of 7 bases. The DNA for the CDR3 is TGTGCCAGCAGCTTAGGAGGGGTTGGCTACACCTTC. Protein sequence: CASSLGGVGYTF.

The gene calls are TRBV4-2 and TRBJ2-3, with 12 positions matching TRBD2. Looked up from germline, CDR1 is LGHNA and CDR2 is YNFKEQ. The CDR3 has 15 amino acids. J lost 6 bases, V lost 4 bases, and 5 bases had no gene match. The CDR3 DNA is TGTGCCAGCAGCCCTAGCGGGAGGGCCCTGGATACGCAGTATTTT. It yields the protein CASSPSGRALDTQYF.

The chain combines TRBV7-2 with TRBJ2-1; D is ambiguous. There are 14 residues in the CDR3. V gave up 6 bases and J gave up 0 bases, with 9 bases separating them. Germline values: CDR1 SGHTA, CDR2 FQGNSA. The CDR3 reads CASRQQSSYNEQFF. In nucleotides, the CDR3 is TGTGCCAGCAGACAGCAGAGCTCCTACAATGAGCAGTTCTTC.

The chain uses TRBV6-1 and TRBJ2-5, with D unresolved. Trimming cost V 3 bases and J 1 base, with 6 bases left between them. CDR1 and CDR2 (germline): MNHNS, SASEGT. CDR3 length equals 13 residues. CDR3 nucleotide sequence: TGTGCCAGCAGTGATCAACCCCAAGAGACCCAGTACTTC. This gives the protein CASSDQPQETQYF.

The chain combines TRBV29-1 with TRBJ2-2; 7 positions match TRBD2. Losses at the gene ends were 5 bases for V and 5 bases for J; bases not matched to a gene: 5. The CDR3 totals 13 residues. Looked up from germline, CDR1 is SQVTM and CDR2 is ANQGSEA. The CDR3 region has the DNA TGCAGCGTTTTACTAGCGAGGACCGGGGAGCTGTTTTTT. Protein sequence: CSVLLARTGELFF.

The genes are TRBV2 and TRBJ2-5; 13 nucleotides line up with TRBD2. CDR3 length: 17 residues. The germline CDR1 and CDR2 sequences are SNHLY and FYNNEI. The junction had 13 bases not matched to a gene; V was cut back by 7 bases and J by 5 bases. This CDR3 reads CASMGPGLAGRTETQYF. CDR3 in DNA: TGTGCCAGCATGGGTCCGGGACTAGCGGGGAGGACGGAGACCCAGTACTTC.

The rearrangement joins TRBV15 to TRBJ2-5, with D tentatively TRBD2 (5 bases). Trimming removed 2 bases at V and 2 bases at J, with 12 bases between. The CDR3 has 15 residues. Germline CDR1 is LNHNV and CDR2 is YYDKDF (reference sequence). The CDR3: CATSRNLAKQETQYF. The CDR3 DNA sequence: TGTGCCACCAGCAGAAATCTAGCCAAACAAGAGACCCAGTACTTC.

This sequence joins TRBV18 and TRBJ1-2; 7 nucleotides agree with TRBD1. CDR3 length: 16 amino acids. V was clipped by 1 base and J by 0 bases; unmatched bases: 5. The germline gives CDR1 KGHSH, CDR2 LQKENI. The CDR3 loop is CASSPRGTEANYGYTF. The CDR3 coding sequence is TGTGCCAGCTCACCACGAGGGACAGAAGCTAACTATGGCTACACCTTC.

The rearrangement links TRBV10-3 to TRBJ2-7; 11 bases are a match to TRBD2. CDR3 size: 16 residues. Germline V CDR1 and CDR2: ENHRY, SYGVKD. The V and J ends lost 4 bases and 3 bases, in that order; junction bases with no gene match: 8. The CDR3 loop is CAISGGLAGGFYEQYF. DNA for the CDR3: TGTGCCATCAGTGGGGGTCTAGCGGGAGGATTCTACGAGCAGTACTTC.